The entry that follows covers one T cell receptor beta chain sequence. V was pared by 0 bases and J by 3 bases, with 9 bases between. The CDR3 spans 14 residues. Germline assignment: CDR1 LNHNV and CDR2 YYDKDF (reference sequence). This entry is derived from a study of T cells in Graves' hyperthyroidism and ophthalmopathy. From RNA transcripts, TCR beta CDR3 regions were amplified. When the TCR CDR3 underwent first-round RT-PCR, the HTBI primer set was used. TCRdb reprocessed the multiplex PCR reads via MiXCR and lists one record per CDR3 protein. The table shows about 640,000 distinct CDR3 sequences, with roughly 14% occurring only once.

J is TRBJ2-7 and V is TRBV15; unclear D gene. This sequence originates from a woman aged 45-65 years with Graves' ophthalmopathy. The sequencing sample was made of blood. CDR3 sequence (DNA): TGTGCCACCAGCAGAGATAAGACCCTCTACGAGCAGTACTTC. Its translation: CATSRDKTLYEQYF. Looking up the rest from reference TRBV15 and TRBJ2-7 gives the full variable domain: DAMVIQNPRYQVTQFGKPVTLSCSQTLNHNVMYWYQQKSSQAPKLLFHYYDKDFNNEADTPDNFQSRRPNTSFCFLDIRSPGLGDTAMYLCATSRDKTLYEQYFGPGTRLTVT.